The subject of this entry is one T cell receptor (beta chain). The sample belongs to a study of tumor-infiltrating lymphocytes in oesophageal squamous cell carcinoma. MiXCR, run by TCRdb on the PCR reads, gives a single entry per CDR3 protein. The repertoire holds 15,000 to 25,000 distinct CDR3 sequences, around 41% seen once, with less than 45% in the top ten. Unmatched junction bases numbered 5, after V lost 2 bases and J lost 4 bases. This CDR3 has 15 amino acids. CDR1 and CDR2 (germline): MDHEN, SYDVKM. The TCR comes from a male donor with esophageal squamous cell carcinoma. Sequenced: esophageal tumor tissue. The rearrangement uses TRBV28 and TRBJ2-7; TRBD2 matches 10 bases. The CDR3 DNA sequence: TGTGCCAGCAGTTTACAACTAGCGGGAACGTACGAGCAGTACTTC. Amino acids: CASSLQLAGTYEQYF.